These T cell receptor beta chains were read from a single sample in a study of OX40 agonist ivuxolimab in advanced cancers. TCRdb's copy holds only in-frame clones and misses some; the assay was immunoSEQ multiplex PCR. Of over 90,000 clones listed, roughly 94% are singletons. This specimen consisted of CD4+ or CD8+ T cells sorted from blood, obtained in a trial of the OX40 agonist ivuxolimab. These TCRs come from an adult with an advanced solid tumor such as melanoma, head and neck, liver or kidney cancer. Both conserved end residues are part of each CDR3. D genes are given only for firm matches. Some rows mark clone size as missing; the rest say once, few, many or name a class of expanded clone.

D gene	V gene	J gene	clone size	CDR3 DNA	CDR3 protein
NA	TRBV7-9	TRBJ1-4	once	TGTGCCAGCAGCTTAGGACTATACCCGGGAGGGTCTAATGAAAAACTGTTTTTT	CASSLGLYPGGSNEKLFF
NA	TRBV5-1	TRBJ1-2	NA	TGCGCCAGCAGCTTGGAGCCAGGGCCGAAGGGCTACACCTTC	CASSLEPGPKGYTF
TRBD2	TRBV9	TRBJ2-5	NA	TGTGCCAGCAGCGTAAGCGGGGCCGACCAAGAGACCCAGTACTTC	CASSVSGADQETQYF
NA	TRBV29-1	TRBJ1-4	few	TGCAGCGTGGGGATAAACTCTGTCGAGGAAAAACTGTTTTTT	CSVGINSVEEKLFF
TRBD1	TRBV2	TRBJ1-4	NA	TGTGCCAGCAGTGCGGAGGGGGCGGGTGAAAAACTGTTTTTT	CASSAEGAGEKLFF
NA	TRBV19	TRBJ1-3	once	TGTGCCAGTAGTGATTACAGGACCTCTGGAAACACCATATATTTT	CASSDYRTSGNTIYF
TRBD1	TRBV5-8	TRBJ2-2	NA	TGTGCCAGCAGCAGAGGACAGGCCAGCACCGGGGAGCTGTTTTTT	CASSRGQASTGELFF
NA	TRBV19	TRBJ2-5	NA	TGTGCCAGTAGTGCCGCTCGTGGGTGGGAGACCCAGTACTTC	CASSAARGWETQYF
TRBD1	TRBV6-6	TRBJ1-1	NA	TGTGCCAGCAGTCGAAGGGGGCAGGCGAACACTGAAGCTTTCTTT	CASSRRGQANTEAFF
TRBD1	TRBV5-1	TRBJ2-5	NA	TGCGCCAGCAGCTTGTCTGGAACAGGGGGCCGGGAGACCCAGTACTTC	CASSLSGTGGRETQYF
NA	TRBV9	TRBJ2-7	NA	TGTGCCAGCAGCGTAGGCAGCTCCTACGAGCAGTACTTC	CASSVGSSYEQYF
NA	TRBV7-9	TRBJ2-7	NA	TGTGCCAGCAGCCGGGGGCCGGGGTCATCCTACGAGCAGTACTTC	CASSRGPGSSYEQYF
NA	TRBV27	TRBJ2-1	NA	TGTGCCAGCAGTTTACGCGGGGGCCCGGTCTACAATGAGCAGTTCTTC	CASSLRGGPVYNEQFF
NA	TRBV6-5	TRBJ1-2	NA	TGTGCCAGCAGTTCCACCTCGGGACACTATGGCTACACCTTC	CASSSTSGHYGYTF
NA	TRBV15	TRBJ2-3	once	TGTGCCACCAGCAGAGGACTCCCAGATACGCAGTATTTT	CATSRGLPDTQYF